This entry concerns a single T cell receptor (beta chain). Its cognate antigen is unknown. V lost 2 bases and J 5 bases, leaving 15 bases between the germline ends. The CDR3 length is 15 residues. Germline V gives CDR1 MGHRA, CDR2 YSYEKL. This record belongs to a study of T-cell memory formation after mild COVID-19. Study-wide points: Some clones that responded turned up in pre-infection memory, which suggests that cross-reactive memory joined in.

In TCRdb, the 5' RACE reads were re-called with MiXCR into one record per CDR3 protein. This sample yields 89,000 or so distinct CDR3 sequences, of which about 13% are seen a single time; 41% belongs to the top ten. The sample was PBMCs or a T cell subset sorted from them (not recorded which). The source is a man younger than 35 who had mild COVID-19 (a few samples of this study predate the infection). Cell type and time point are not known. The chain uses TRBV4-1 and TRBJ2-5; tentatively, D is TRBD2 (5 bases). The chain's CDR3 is CASSQHTRGLETQYF. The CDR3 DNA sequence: TGCGCCAGCAGCCAACACACACGGGGTTTGGAGACCCAGTACTTC.